The present T cell receptor (beta chain) was sequenced within a study of cytomegalovirus exposure and HLA in healthy donors. About the study: A prior study identified 100 million to 130 million unique TCR beta sequences from around 180 million T cells. Around 85 million unique TCRs from HLA-typed donors were held in an early data release.

Findings and caveats of the study: HLA alleles were associated with some 16,000 TCR beta sequences in a later analysis at 0.05 false discovery rate. Diagnosis of cytomegalovirus status made by the classifier reportedly showed high specificity and sensitivity.

To note about this clone: Its specificity is unknown.

Vbeta (60) and Jbeta (13) primers were used in the PCR. Repertoires were generated with immunoSEQ multiplex PCR, while TCRdb's copy carries only in-frame clones and drops some. The repertoire table contains 70,000 or so clones. Between the trimmed V and J ends, which lost 4 bases and 6 bases, there was a span of 9 bases. CDR1 is MNHNS, CDR2 SASEGT, per germline. The CDR3 sequence is 12 residues long. The chain has TRBV6-1 and TRBJ1-2, with D maybe TRBD1 (5 bases). The sample consisted of PBMCs. The TCR sequence derives from a female donor in good health and CMV-seropositive. CDR3 region: CASSGSGDGYTF. CDR3 coding DNA: TGTGCCAGCAGTGGGTCGGGGGATGGCTACACCTTC.